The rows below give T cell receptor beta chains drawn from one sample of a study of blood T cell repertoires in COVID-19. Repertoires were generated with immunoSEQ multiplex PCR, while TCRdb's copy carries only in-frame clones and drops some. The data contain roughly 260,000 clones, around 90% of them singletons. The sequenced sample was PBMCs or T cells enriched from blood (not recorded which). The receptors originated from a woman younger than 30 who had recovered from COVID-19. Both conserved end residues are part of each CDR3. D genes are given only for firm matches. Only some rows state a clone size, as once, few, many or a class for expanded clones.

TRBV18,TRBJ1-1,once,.,CASSPRAGNTEAFF,TGTGCCAGCTCACCACGGGCAGGAAACACTGAAGCTTTCTTT
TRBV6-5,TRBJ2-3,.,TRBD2,CASRYSGVTDTQYF,TGTGCCAGCAGATATAGCGGGGTCACAGATACGCAGTATTTT
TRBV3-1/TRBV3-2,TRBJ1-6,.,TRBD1,CASSLGQGSSPLHF,TGTGCCAGCAGCCTGGGACAGGGTAGTTCACCCCTCCACTTT
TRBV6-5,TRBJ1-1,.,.,CASQGNTEAFF,TGTGCCAGCCAGGGGAACACTGAAGCTTTCTTT
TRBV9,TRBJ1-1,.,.,CASSVSREGTEAFF,TGTGCCAGCAGCGTAAGCAGGGAGGGGACTGAAGCTTTCTTT
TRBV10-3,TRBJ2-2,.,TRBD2,CAISSGTTATGELFF,TGTGCCATCAGTTCCGGGACTACCGCCACCGGGGAGCTGTTTTTT
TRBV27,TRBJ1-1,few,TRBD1,CASSYLGTVNTEAFF,TGTGCCAGCAGTTACCTTGGGACAGTGAACACTGAAGCTTTCTTT
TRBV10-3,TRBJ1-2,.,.,CAISEKDLEGYGYTF,TGTGCCATCAGTGAGAAGGACTTAGAGGGCTATGGCTACACCTTC
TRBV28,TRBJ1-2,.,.,CASSGRDPNYGYTF,TGTGCCAGCAGTGGGCGGGACCCTAACTATGGCTACACCTTC
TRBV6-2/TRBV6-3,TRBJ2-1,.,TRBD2,CASSYRRYTSDSYNEQFF,TGTGCCAGCAGTTACCGGAGATATACTAGCGATTCCTACAATGAGCAGTTCTTC
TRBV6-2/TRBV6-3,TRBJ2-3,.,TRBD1,CASSPTGDPGDTQYF,TGTGCCAGCAGTCCGACAGGGGATCCAGGAGATACGCAGTATTTT
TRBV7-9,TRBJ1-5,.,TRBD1,CASSLSGQGTQPQHF,TGTGCCAGCAGCTTATCGGGACAGGGGACTCAGCCCCAGCATTTT
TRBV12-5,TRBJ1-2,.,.,CASGPQTPPGGYGYTF,TGTGCTAGTGGCCCCCAAACCCCACCCGGAGGCTATGGCTACACCTTC
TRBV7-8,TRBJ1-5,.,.,CASSMPDQPQHF,TGTGCCAGCAGCATGCCGGATCAGCCCCAGCATTTT
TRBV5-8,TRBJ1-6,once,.,CASSIVPGTFSPLHF,TGTGCCAGCAGCATCGTCCCCGGGACTTTCTCACCCCTCCACTTT
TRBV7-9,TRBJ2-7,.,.,CASSLLPDGNYEQYF,TGTGCCAGCAGCTTACTCCCAGACGGGAACTACGAGCAGTACTTC
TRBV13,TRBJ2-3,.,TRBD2,CASSGRGTDTQYF,TGTGCCAGCAGCGGGAGGGGCACAGATACGCAGTATTTT
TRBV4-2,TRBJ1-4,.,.,CASSQDSDEKLFF,TGTGCCAGCAGCCAAGATTCCGATGAAAAACTGTTTTTT
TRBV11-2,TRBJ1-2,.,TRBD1,CASSSQGAGRYGYTF,TGTGCCAGCAGCTCACAGGGGGCGGGCCGCTATGGCTACACCTTC
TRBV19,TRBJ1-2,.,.,CASSIDLESSTRGYTF,TGTGCCAGTAGTATAGATTTGGAGTCCTCTACTAGGGGCTACACCTTC
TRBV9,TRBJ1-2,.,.,CASSPRQIADGYTF,TGTGCCAGCAGCCCCCGACAGATAGCGGATGGCTACACCTTC
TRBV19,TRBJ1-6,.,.,CATKGEGFSPLHF,TGTGCCACGAAGGGGGAGGGTTTTTCACCCCTCCACTTT
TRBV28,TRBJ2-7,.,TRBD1,CASSSRTGGFRYEQYF,TGTGCCAGCAGTTCGAGGACAGGGGGATTTAGGTACGAGCAGTACTTC
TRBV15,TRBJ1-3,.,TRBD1,CATSGDSGTGSNTIYF,TGTGCCACCAGCGGGGATTCCGGGACAGGCTCAAACACCATATATTTT
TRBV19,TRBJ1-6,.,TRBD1,CASWDRISYNSPLHF,TGTGCCAGTTGGGACAGGATCTCCTATAATTCACCCCTCCACTTT
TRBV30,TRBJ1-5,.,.,CAWSLGAYNQPQHF,TGTGCCTGGAGCCTAGGGGCTTACAATCAGCCCCAGCATTTT
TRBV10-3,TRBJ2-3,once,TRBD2,CAISDPAGVTDTQYF,TGTGCCATCAGTGACCCAGCGGGGGTAACAGATACGCAGTATTTT